These 14 T cell receptor beta chains originate from one sample sequenced in a study of high-grade serous ovarian cancer treatment subgroups. Tumor samples were obtained before definitive surgery or chemotherapy. Produced via immunoSEQ multiplex PCR; TCRdb's table is partial and in-frame only. The repertoire holds roughly 8,300 clones, about 62% seen once, with 5.5% to 7.5% in the top ten. The sequenced sample consisted of tumor tissue. The receptors were sampled from a human donor with high-grade serous ovarian cancer.

This chain joins TRBV11-2 and TRBJ2-5; D call uncertain. The CDR3 consists of 17 residues. V lost 4 bases, J lost 2 bases, and 20 bases lay in between. Germline V gene lookup returns CDR1 SGHAT and CDR2 FQNNGV. CDR3 sequence: CASSSPYGHPPQETQYF. The CDR3 DNA reads TGTGCCAGCAGCTCGCCCTATGGGCATCCCCCTCAAGAGACCCAGTACTTC.

The V and J genes are TRBV21-1 and TRBJ2-5. The better agreement between TRBJ2-7 and the DNA end casts doubt on the J call. TRBV21-1 is annotated as a pseudogene. The CDR3 length is 14 residues. CDR3 nucleotides: TGTGCCAGCAGCAAAGCGCTCAGGACCTACGAGCAGTACTTC. Translated, it gives CASSKALRTYEQYF.

A few counts support this clone. The rearrangement uses TRBV5-5 and TRBJ2-3; D is unresolved. The CDR3 spans 12 residues. Trimming shortened V by 4 bases and J by 5 bases, and 8 bases separated the two germline ends. Germline CDR1 SGHKS, CDR2 YYEKEE (reference sequence). The CDR3 nucleotides read TGTGCCAGCAGCCCAGAGGTAGATACGCAGTATTTT. Translating gives CASSPEVDTQYF.

The chain carries TRBV7-8 and TRBJ2-7; tentative D call: TRBD1 (5 bases). V was pared by 3 bases and J by 3 bases, with 15 bases between. CDR3 size: 15 residues. Germline loops: CDR1 SGHVS, CDR2 FQNEAQ. CDR3 in amino acids: CASSLVRDPFYEQYF. The DNA for the CDR3 is TGTGCCAGCAGCTTGGTCAGGGATCCCTTCTACGAGCAGTACTTC.

The chain joins TRBV4-3 to TRBJ2-3, with D uncertain. CDR1 is LGHNA, CDR2 YSLEER, per germline. The CDR3 length is 14 residues. V lost 1 base to trimming and J lost 1 base, with 6 bases between them. CDR3 region: CASSQVRGTDTQYF. For the CDR3, the DNA is TGCGCCAGCAGCCAAGTTAGGGGCACAGATACGCAGTATTTT.

The chain is built from TRBV5-8 and TRBJ2-7; TRBD2 matches 7 bases. CDR3 length: 15 amino acids. J gave up 3 bases and V 6 bases, and 12 bases lay outside the gene matches. Germline CDR1 and CDR2: SGHTS and YDEGEE. The CDR3 DNA reads as TGTGCCAGCACTATAGGGGCTAGCGGACGCTACGAGCAGTACTTC. Its translation: CASTIGASGRYEQYF.

The CDR3 bases are TGTGCCAGCAGTTTCCCCACTAGGGACGCGGGGGATACGCAGTATTTT. Translating gives CASSFPTRDAGDTQYF. The chain employs TRBV28 and TRBJ2-3; the D gene is possibly TRBD2 (6 bases). V lost 3 bases, J lost 6 bases, and 19 bases lay in between. The CDR3 totals 16 residues. Germline values: CDR1 MDHEN, CDR2 SYDVKM.

This clone was picked up one time. The chain has TRBV28 and TRBJ2-7; the D gene is possibly TRBD1 (6 bases). This CDR3 has 15 amino acids. V lost 3 bases and J 3 bases, leaving 15 bases between the germline ends. CDR1 and CDR2 (germline): MDHEN, SYDVKM. The CDR3 loop is CASSFPGTIGYEQYF. In nucleotides, the CDR3 is TGTGCCAGCAGTTTCCCCGGGACAATAGGCTACGAGCAGTACTTC.

V usage is TRBV28 and J usage is TRBJ1-2; D is perhaps TRBD1 (5 bases). Looked up from germline, CDR1 is MDHEN and CDR2 is SYDVKM. CDR3 length equals 13 residues. V shed 1 base and J shed 2 bases, with 5 bases lying between them. Written as DNA, the CDR3 is TGTGCCAGCAGTTTATCAGGGAACTATGGCTACACCTTC. This codes for CASSLSGNYGYTF.

This clone was detected a few times. The chain is built from TRBV6-5 and TRBJ1-2; a weak D match, TRBD1 (5 bases). Germline V lookup: CDR1 MNHEY, CDR2 SVGAGI. Deletions cut 11 bases from V and 6 bases from J, with 13 bases between. The CDR3 loop spans 11 amino acids. The CDR3 DNA reads as TGTGCCGCCACGGGGGGGGATGGCTACACCTTC. Its translation: CAATGGDGYTF.

The sample holds a few counts of this clone. The rearrangement joins TRBV4-1 to TRBJ2-2, with D unclear. Trimming removed 4 bases from V and 2 bases from J, with 5 bases in between. The CDR3 sequence is 13 residues long. Germline-derived CDR1 and CDR2 are MGHRA and YSYEKL. DNA of the CDR3: TGCGCCAGCAGCCTAGGCAACACCGGGGAGCTGTTTTTT. Translated: CASSLGNTGELFF.

V is TRBV7-2 and J is TRBJ2-7, with a tentative D call TRBD2 (6 bases). The CDR3 has 15 amino acids. V was pared by 3 bases and J by 3 bases, with 15 bases between. Germline V CDR1 and CDR2: SGHTA, FQGNSA. In nucleotides, the CDR3 is TGTGCCAGCAGCTTGGGGGGTGGATCGGTCTACGAGCAGTACTTC. This gives the protein CASSLGGGSVYEQYF.

This clone appeared a few times. The genes are TRBV7-7 and TRBJ1-1; D remains unclear. Deletions cut 4 bases from V and 5 bases from J, with 11 bases between. The CDR3 extends over 13 amino acids. Per germline, CDR1 SSHAT and CDR2 FNYEAQ (reference sequence). The DNA for the CDR3 is TGTGCCAGCAGCTCCTCCCTGGGGACTGAAGCTTTCTTT. It is translated as CASSSSLGTEAFF.

The chain employs TRBV7-3 and TRBJ2-7, with D uncertain. Per germline, CDR1 SGHTA and CDR2 FQGTGA. There are 15 residues in the CDR3. V dropped 2 bases and J dropped 0 bases, with 11 bases sitting between them. CDR3 in DNA: TGTGCCAGCAGCTTACTGGCGGAAGGCTCCTACGAGCAGTACTTC. Protein: CASSLLAEGSYEQYF.